The clone carrying this TCR beta chain turned up a few times. This record comes from a study of early T cells in non-severe SARS-CoV-2 infection. Each CDR3 protein is one row after TCRdb ran MiXCR on the 5' RACE reads. This sample has around 40,000 distinct CDR3 sequences; approximately 11% occur once, and the top ten carry roughly 9%. The sample consisted of whole blood. The sequence derives from an adult who was a healthcare worker with PCR-confirmed SARS-CoV-2 infection or an uninfected control (not recorded which).

The CDR3 DNA reads as TGTGCCAGTAGTATAGCCCCGGGACTAGCGGGCTACGAGCAGTACTTC. It yields the protein CASSIAPGLAGYEQYF. The rearrangement joins TRBV19 to TRBJ2-7; 12 bases match TRBD2. V shed 1 base, J shed 3 bases, and the junction held 4 bases outside the gene matches. The CDR3 sequence is 16 residues long. Germline loops: CDR1 LNHDA, CDR2 SQIVND (reference sequence).